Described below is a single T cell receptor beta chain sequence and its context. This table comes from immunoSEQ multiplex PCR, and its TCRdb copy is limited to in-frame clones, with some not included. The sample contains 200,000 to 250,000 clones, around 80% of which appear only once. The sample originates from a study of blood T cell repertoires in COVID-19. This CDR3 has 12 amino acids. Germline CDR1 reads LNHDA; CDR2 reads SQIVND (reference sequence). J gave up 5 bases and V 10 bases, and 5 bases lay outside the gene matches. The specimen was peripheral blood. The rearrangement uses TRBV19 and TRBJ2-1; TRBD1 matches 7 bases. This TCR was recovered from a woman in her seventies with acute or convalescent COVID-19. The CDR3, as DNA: TGTGCCACCAGACAGGGCCACAATGAGCAGTTCTTC. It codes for CATRQGHNEQFF.